What follows are 21 T cell receptor beta chains derived from one specimen sequenced in a study of CD8+CD57+ T cells in acquired aplastic anemia. Only patients with CD8+CD57+ cell expansion on flow cytometry were chosen for sequencing. Researchers used genomic DNA as the template to profile TCR beta VDJ and CDR3. TCRdb reanalysed the reads using MiXCR and keeps one entry per CDR3 protein. This sample yields about 470,000 distinct CDR3 sequences, of which about a third are seen a single time; around 0.82% belongs to the top ten. The source material was sorted CD4+, CD8+, or CD8+CD57+ T cells (not recorded which) from PBMCs. All receptors derive from a human donor with aplastic anemia.

The chain couples TRBV7-2 to TRBJ2-1; possibly TRBD1 for D (6 bases). Germline-derived CDR1 and CDR2 are SGHTA and FQGNSA. Trimming took off 2 bases at V and 5 bases at J, with 10 bases between the two ends. This CDR3 is 14 amino acids long. The DNA for the CDR3 is TGTGCCAGCAGCTTAACCGGGACAAACAATGAGCAGTTCTTC. This sequence encodes CASSLTGTNNEQFF.

This clonotype was observed at least ten times. The DNA of the CDR3 is TGTGCCAGCAGCTTGTCAGGAAGTGGCTACACCTTC. It encodes CASSLSGSGYTF. The J gene is TRBJ1-2, the V gene TRBV5-6; the D is unclear. Germline CDR1 is SGHDT and CDR2 is YYEEEE. V was pared by 1 base and J by 7 bases, with 8 bases between. The CDR3 contains 12 residues.

This clonotype has ten or more counts. The CDR3 region has the DNA TGCAGTGCTAGAGAGTCCAGGGGGCTTGGAGGCTACACCTTC. It encodes CSARESRGLGGYTF. V and J are TRBV20-1 and TRBJ1-2; TRBD1 matches at 8 bases. This CDR3 spans 14 amino acids. Unmatched junction bases numbered 8, after V lost 0 bases and J lost 8 bases. CDR1 is DFQATT and CDR2 is SNEGSKA in the germline V gene (reference sequence).

This clonotype was seen many times. The chain combines TRBV2 with TRBJ1-1; 8 bases line up with TRBD1. V trimming: 6 bases; J trimming: 2 bases; junction bases outside the gene matches: 14. This CDR3 comprises 17 residues. From germline, CDR1 is SNHLY and CDR2 FYNNEI. As DNA, the CDR3 is TGTGCCAGCAGCCGACAGGGGAGTGGAGGAGGAAACACTGAAGCTTTCTTT. Amino acid sequence: CASSRQGSGGGNTEAFF.

The rearrangement uses TRBV2 and TRBJ2-1; 15 bases are shared with TRBD2. This CDR3 has 18 amino acids. Per germline, CDR1 SNHLY and CDR2 FYNNEI. The V and J ends lost 6 bases and 0 bases, in that order; junction bases with no gene match: 6. The CDR3 DNA is TGTGCCAGCAGGGGACTAGCGGGGGGCCCGAGCTCCTACAATGAGCAGTTCTTC. This encodes CASRGLAGGPSSYNEQFF.

The chain combines TRBV5-1 with TRBJ2-4, with 9 bases matching TRBD1. V dropped 3 bases and J dropped 6; count of bases not matched to a gene: 10. Germline V gene sequence: CDR1 SGHRS, CDR2 YFSETQ. This CDR3 contains 16 residues. The CDR3 loop reads CASSWNNRGQGNIQYF. The DNA for the CDR3 is TGCGCCAGCAGCTGGAACAACAGGGGGCAAGGAAACATTCAGTACTTC.

This chain uses TRBV11-2 with TRBJ2-1, with 8 positions matching TRBD1. Germline CDR1 is SGHAT and CDR2 is FQNNGV. CDR3 size: 14 residues. V gave up 5 bases and J gave up 7 bases; unmatched junction bases: 7. The chain's CDR3 is CASSGQGIRNEQFF. In DNA, the CDR3 is TGTGCCAGCAGCGGACAGGGAATCAGGAATGAGCAGTTCTTC.

This clonotype was counted at least ten times. CDR3 sequence (DNA): TGTGCCAGCAGCCCAGAGGGGGGACAGGGGCCCTACGAGCAGTACTTC. Residues: CASSPEGGQGPYEQYF. This sequence joins TRBV7-8 and TRBJ2-7; 10 nucleotides align to TRBD1. Losses at the gene ends were 5 bases for V and 2 bases for J; bases not matched to a gene: 9. The CDR3 has 16 residues. Germline V gene sequence: CDR1 SGHVS, CDR2 FQNEAQ.

This clonotype was detected a few times. The chain combines TRBV25-1 with TRBJ1-2, with D unresolved. CDR3 length: 14 amino acids. Germline V gives CDR1 MGHDK, CDR2 SYGVNS. Between the trimmed V and J ends, which lost 1 base and 12 bases, there was a span of 18 bases. Here the CDR3 DNA reads TGTGCCAGCAGTGAATTGGCCTCGAGCACTGGAAACACCTTC. This codes for CASSELASSTGNTF.

Many counts were recorded for this clonotype. The chain carries TRBV10-3 and TRBJ2-1; D is unresolved. This CDR3 comprises 16 residues. Germline V lookup: CDR1 ENHRY, CDR2 SYGVKD. The germline V and J ends were trimmed by 0 bases and 6 bases, with 15 bases remaining between them. In DNA form, the CDR3 reads TGTGCCATCAGTGAGTCTACGATCGTACGACCCAATGAGCAGTTCTTC. It is translated as CAISESTIVRPNEQFF.

In this sample, this clonotype turned up many times. The rearrangement links TRBV10-3 to TRBJ1-3; D is ambiguous. The CDR3 is 16 residues long. Trimming took 0 bases from V and 0 from J, leaving 9 bases between them. CDR1 is ENHRY, CDR2 SYGVKD, per germline. CDR3 residues: CAISESRQSSGNTIYF. CDR3 DNA sequence: TGTGCCATCAGTGAGTCACGGCAGAGCTCTGGAAACACCATATATTTT.

The table lists this clonotype with many counts. The CDR3 DNA reads as TGCAGCGTTGATAAAGCGGGGCGCACAGATACGCAGTATTTT. Protein: CSVDKAGRTDTQYF. The genes are TRBV29-1 and TRBJ2-3; 7 nucleotides agree with TRBD2. V lost 3 bases to trimming and J lost 1 base; unmatched junction nucleotides: 4. In germline, CDR1 is SQVTM, CDR2 ANQGSEA. This CDR3 contains 14 residues.

This clonotype was counted many times. The chain recombines TRBV2 with TRBJ1-1; D is unclear. Germline CDR1 SNHLY, CDR2 FYNNEI. CDR3 length equals 15 residues. Trimming removed 7 bases at V and 3 bases at J, with 18 bases between. The CDR3 spells CASTKDGGSDTEAFF. As DNA, the CDR3 is TGTGCCAGCACCAAGGATGGAGGATCCGACACTGAAGCTTTCTTT.

Details on this clonotype: A much larger clone is a single base away; this may be a read error. The CDR3 does not close with the conserved phenylalanine or tryptophan, likely indicating a read error. V and J are TRBV2 and TRBJ1-3; TRBD1 matches at 8 bases. The CDR3 runs to 16 residues. Per the germline V gene, CDR1 is SNHLY and CDR2 is FYNNEI. The junction had 6 bases not matched to a gene; V was cut back by 4 bases and J by 1 base. The CDR3 nucleotides read TGTGCCAGCAGTGGGAGACAGGGGCGATCTGGAAACACCATATATCTT. Its translation: CASSGRQGRSGNTIYL.

This clonotype was picked up many times. J is TRBJ1-1 and V is TRBV7-9; D is undetermined. The CDR3 is made up of 11 amino acids. The V end lost 5 bases, the J end lost 2 bases, and 3 bases lay between the germline ends. Per the germline V gene, CDR1 is SEHNR and CDR2 is FQNEAQ (reference sequence). In nucleotides, the CDR3 is TGTGCCAGCAGCCAAAACACTGAAGCTTTCTTT. Translation gives CASSQNTEAFF.

This clonotype was counted between two and nine times. Sequence at one end of the junction differs from germline and may be a read error. J is TRBJ1-2 and V is TRBV7-6; 10 bases are a match to TRBD1. Germline CDR1 SGHVS, CDR2 FNYEAQ. The CDR3 consists of 13 residues. CDR3 sequence (DNA): TGTGCCAGCAGCTCGGACAGGGGGGGAGGCTGCACCTTC. Protein sequence: CASSSDRGGGCTF.

The rearrangement joins TRBV29-1 to TRBJ2-7; 11 bases match TRBD1. This CDR3 is 13 amino acids long. Germline assignment: CDR1 SQVTM and CDR2 ANQGSEA. CDR3 DNA sequence: TGCAGTGATGGACAGGGGGCGCTGGACGAGCAGTACTTC. It encodes CSDGQGALDEQYF.

Worth noting for this clonotype: This may be a read error: a much more frequent sequence differs by one nucleotide. The chain couples TRBV7-6 to TRBJ2-1; D unclear. The DNA end is more similar to TRBJ2-7, so the J call may be wrong. The CDR3 extends over 12 amino acids. CDR1 and CDR2 (germline): SGHVS, FNYEAQ. CDR3 DNA: TGTGCCAGCAGCTTAATGTCCAATGAGCAGTACTTC. Translation: CASSLMSNEQYF.

The chain joins TRBV7-8 to TRBJ2-3, with TRBD2 identical over 9 bases. Unmatched junction bases numbered 10, after V lost 4 bases and J lost 5 bases. From germline, CDR1 is SGHVS and CDR2 FQNEAQ. The length of the CDR3 is 16 residues. The CDR3 is CASSSRGGRAGDTQYF. CDR3 DNA sequence: TGTGCCAGCAGCTCCCGGGGCGGGAGGGCCGGAGATACGCAGTATTTT. Using reference TRBV7-8 and TRBJ2-3 for the parts outside the CDR3, the full variable domain is GAGVSQSPRYKVAKRGQDVALRCDPISGHVSLFWYQQALGQGPEFLTYFQNEAQLDKSGLPSDRFFAERPEGSVSTLKIQRTQQEDSAVYLCASSSRGGRAGDTQYFGPGTRLTVL.

This rearrangement joins TRBV19 to TRBJ2-4; 7 nucleotides line up with TRBD1. Germline V gene lookup returns CDR1 LNHDA and CDR2 SQIVND (reference sequence). Trimming cost V 5 bases and J 6 bases; bases outside gene matches: 13. The CDR3 extends over 16 amino acids. The CDR3 is CASSPPRTGLVNIQYF. The CDR3 DNA is TGTGCCAGTAGTCCTCCTCGGACAGGTCTGGTAAACATTCAGTACTTC.

This clonotype was picked up many times. The junction departs from the called germline gene at one end, perhaps through a read error. The rearrangement uses TRBV7-7 and TRBJ2-3, with 7 nucleotides matching TRBD2. The CDR3 consists of 15 residues. Germline CDR1 is SSHAT and CDR2 is FNYEAQ (reference sequence). The CDR3: CASSLAGRSTDTQYF. For the CDR3, the DNA is TGTGCTAGCAGCTTAGCGGGCCGTAGCACAGATACGCAGTATTTT.